These 30 T cell receptor beta chains originate from one sample sequenced in a study of OX40 agonist ivuxolimab in advanced cancers. Libraries were prepared through the immunoSEQ multiplex PCR assay. Sourced from immuneACCESS, this table was stored by TCRdb with only in-frame sequences that have V and J called. A share of the clones is absent; for the studies checked, an unresolved V gene accounts for under half, and the remainder has no known explanation. This sample is represented by some 50,000 clones; around 85% of them were singletons. Roughly 13% of the sample comes from the top ten. The sample in question was CD4+ or CD8+ T cells sorted from blood, obtained in a trial of the OX40 agonist ivuxolimab. These receptors were taken from an adult with an advanced solid tumor such as melanoma, head and neck, liver or kidney cancer.

The gene calls are TRBV10-1 and TRBJ2-1, with D possibly being TRBD1 (6 bases). CDR1 WNHNN and CDR2 SYGVQD come from the germline V gene (reference sequence). Trimming pared 4 bases from V and 5 bases from J, leaving 9 bases between. CDR3 size: 13 residues. The CDR3 region has the DNA TGCGCCAGCAGTGCCAGGGGCCACAATGAGCAGTTCTTC. Encoded protein: CASSARGHNEQFF.

This clone has a single count. The rearrangement joins TRBV28 to TRBJ1-2, with 9 bases identical to TRBD1. The trim removed 11 bases at V and 3 bases at J, leaving 4 bases unmatched. The CDR3 has 12 amino acids. The germline V gene has CDR1 MDHEN and CDR2 SYDVKM. CDR3 DNA: TGTGCCGCGGGACAGGGACACTATGGCTACACCTTC. It codes for CAAGQGHYGYTF.

This chain uses TRBV5-4 with TRBJ1-5, with unresolved D. V lost 0 bases and J lost 7, with 5 bases in between. Looked up from germline, CDR1 is SGHNT and CDR2 is YYREEE (reference sequence). The CDR3 runs to 12 residues. CDR3 region: CASSLGIQPQHF. In DNA form, the CDR3 reads TGTGCCAGCAGCTTGGGGATACAGCCCCAGCATTTT.

The rearrangement joins TRBV6-6 to TRBJ2-7; possibly TRBD2 for D (5 bases). Germline V CDR1 and CDR2: MNHNY, SVGAGI (reference sequence). V shed 4 bases and J shed 5 bases, with 12 bases lying between them. The CDR3 is 13 amino acids. The DNA of the CDR3 is TGTGCCAGCAGTTGGGCATCGGGGAACGAGCAGTACTTC. It translates to CASSWASGNEQYF.

The chain couples TRBV18 to TRBJ2-3, with D uncertain. The V gene lost 6 bases and the J gene lost 0 bases, with 16 bases spanning the gap. Germline lookup yields CDR1 KGHSH and CDR2 LQKENI. The CDR3 spans 16 residues. This CDR3 reads CASSPSGGSSTDTQYF. The CDR3 DNA reads as TGTGCCAGCTCGCCGTCGGGTGGTTCTAGCACAGATACGCAGTATTTT.

This clone is a singleton in its sample. The chain recombines TRBV19 with TRBJ2-5; the D gene could be TRBD1 or TRBD2 (5 bases each). The CDR3 totals 13 residues. With 5 bases removed from V and 6 bases from J, the gap between germline ends came to 13 bases. Germline lookup yields CDR1 LNHDA and CDR2 SQIVND (reference sequence). Written as DNA, the CDR3 is TGTGCCAGTAGTCCTTTGAGGGGCAAGACCCAGTACTTC. Protein sequence: CASSPLRGKTQYF.

The chain has TRBV5-6 and TRBJ1-2, with no clear D. Germline V gene data show CDR1 as SGHDT and CDR2 as YYEEEE. This CDR3 comprises 15 residues. V was clipped by 3 bases and J by 7 bases, with 19 bases between them. This chain's CDR3 is CASSSRQSPRRGYTF. The DNA for the CDR3 is TGTGCCAGCAGCTCCCGCCAGTCGCCCCGTCGTGGCTACACCTTC. The full variable domain, rest sourced from reference TRBV5-6 and TRBJ1-2, is DAGVTQSPTHLIKTRGQQVTLRCSPKSGHDTVSWYQQALGQGPQFIFQYYEEEERQRGNFPDRFSGHQFPNYSSELNVNALLLGDSALYLCASSSRQSPRRGYTFGSGTRLTVV.

This clone was detected only once. The chain is built from TRBV5-4 and TRBJ2-2; 7 nucleotides line up with TRBD2. With 2 bases clipped from V and 7 bases from J, the junction kept 5 bases outside the gene matches. Germline V CDR1 and CDR2: SGHNT, YYREEE (reference sequence). The CDR3 length is 14 residues. In nucleotides, the CDR3 is TGTGCCAGCAGCTTCGGGGGGACCGACGGGGAGCTGTTTTTT. The encoded protein is CASSFGGTDGELFF.

This clone was observed a single time. The chain recombines TRBV5-1 with TRBJ2-5; weak D call: TRBD2 (6 bases). V gave up 1 base and J gave up 0 bases, with 13 bases separating them. This CDR3 is built from 16 residues. Germline V gene sequence: CDR1 SGHRS, CDR2 YFSETQ. The CDR3 DNA is TGCGCCAGCAGCTTGCCGTACGGGAGCAACCAAGAGACCCAGTACTTC. It translates to CASSLPYGSNQETQYF.

The chain links TRBV6-1 to TRBJ2-3; unclear D gene. CDR1 and CDR2 from the germline V gene are MNHNS and SASEGT. V lost 7 bases and J lost 0, with 5 bases in between. The CDR3 contains 12 residues. CDR3 residues: CASTMSTDTQYF. CDR3 nucleotide sequence: TGTGCCAGCACAATGAGCACAGATACGCAGTATTTT.

This clone has only a few counts. The J gene is TRBJ1-5, the V gene TRBV28, with D tentatively TRBD1 (5 bases). The CDR3 length is 16 residues. Deletions cut 5 bases from V and 2 bases from J, with 16 bases between. The germline gives CDR1 MDHEN, CDR2 SYDVKM. CDR3 sequence reads: CASSLGGTRGNQPQHF. CDR3 DNA: TGTGCCAGCAGTCTCGGGGGGACTCGAGGCAATCAGCCCCAGCATTTT.

CDR3 DNA: TGCGCCAGCAGCTGGGGAGGGACCCAGTACTTC. Translated: CASSWGGTQYF. V gene TRBV5-1 combines with J gene TRBJ2-5; tentatively, D is TRBD2 (6 bases). In germline, CDR1 is SGHRS, CDR2 YFSETQ. This CDR3 has 11 residues. V lost 3 bases and J 7 bases, leaving 7 bases between the germline ends.

J is TRBJ1-1 and V is TRBV4-2, with D tentatively TRBD1 (6 bases). CDR3 length: 20 residues. V lost 4 bases to trimming and J lost 1 base, with 28 bases between them. Looked up from germline, CDR1 is LGHNA and CDR2 is YNFKEQ. CDR3 region: CASSPTGPGVFSGGNTEAFF. The CDR3 nucleotides read TGTGCCAGCAGCCCAACGGGACCAGGGGTGTTCTCCGGGGGGAACACTGAAGCTTTCTTT.

The chain recombines TRBV2 with TRBJ2-7; 9 bases agree with TRBD2. The V segment lost 5 bases and the J segment 4 bases; nucleotides outside the gene matches: 12. The CDR3 runs 16 residues. Looked up from germline, CDR1 is SNHLY and CDR2 is FYNNEI. CDR3 coding DNA: TGTGCCAGCAGTCGACTAGCGGCCAGCAGAGGGTACGAGCAGTACTTC. It yields the protein CASSRLAASRGYEQYF.

The chain uses TRBV5-1 and TRBJ1-1; tentative D call: TRBD1 (5 bases). Germline assignment: CDR1 SGHRS and CDR2 YFSETQ. The V gene lost 0 bases and the J gene lost 2 bases, with 8 bases spanning the gap. This CDR3 has 14 residues. This CDR3 is CASSLAGGNTEAFF. CDR3 sequence (DNA): TGCGCCAGCAGCTTGGCCGGGGGTAACACTGAAGCTTTCTTT.

J is TRBJ2-5 and V is TRBV6-4, with 8 positions matching TRBD1. V was pared by 7 bases and J by 1 base, with 8 bases of the junction left unmatched. Germline CDR1 is MRHNA and CDR2 is SNTAGT. There are 15 residues in the CDR3. CDR3 in amino acids: CASNLTDRVQETQYF. CDR3 DNA: TGTGCCAGCAACTTAACGGACAGGGTCCAAGAGACCCAGTACTTC.

The chain links TRBV18 to TRBJ2-7, with 7 bases matching TRBD1. Germline V gene lookup returns CDR1 KGHSH and CDR2 LQKENI. This CDR3 has 14 amino acids. V trimming: 3 bases; J trimming: 3 bases; junction bases outside the gene matches: 5. The CDR3 region is CASSPRDSYYEQYF. As DNA, the CDR3 is TGTGCCAGCTCACCCCGGGACAGTTACTACGAGCAGTACTTC. Full variable domain (outside the CDR3, taken from reference TRBV18 and TRBJ2-7): NAGVMQNPRHLVRRRGQEARLRCSPMKGHSHVYWYRQLPEEGLKFMVYLQKENIIDESGMPKERFSAEFPKEGPSILRIQQVVRGDSAAYFCASSPRDSYYEQYFGPGTRLTVT.

The chain recombines TRBV4-1 with TRBJ2-2; a possible D gene is TRBD2 (6 bases). Trimming stripped 1 base from V and 4 bases from J, with 19 bases between. Germline values: CDR1 MGHRA, CDR2 YSYEKL. The CDR3 has 18 residues. CDR3: CASSQGAPGQGGTGELFF. Written as DNA, the CDR3 is TGCGCCAGCAGCCAAGGAGCCCCTGGGCAGGGAGGCACCGGGGAGCTGTTTTTT.

This clone has only one observation. This chain links TRBV5-1 with TRBJ2-5; perhaps TRBD2 as D (5 bases). CDR1 is SGHRS, CDR2 YFSETQ, per germline. The CDR3 is made up of 16 amino acids. Trimming cost V 4 bases and J 5 bases, with 21 bases left between them. The CDR3: CASSPYAHPRGETQYF. The CDR3 DNA sequence: TGCGCCAGCAGCCCCTATGCGCACCCGCGAGGGGAGACCCAGTACTTC.

The chain links TRBV28 to TRBJ2-7, with D maybe TRBD2 (6 bases). Germline values: CDR1 MDHEN, CDR2 SYDVKM. The CDR3 consists of 12 residues. V shed 5 bases and J shed 9 bases, with 14 bases lying between them. The chain's CDR3 is CASSALALGQYF. CDR3 coding DNA: TGTGCCAGCAGTGCACTAGCATTGGGGCAGTACTTC.

The chain uses TRBV7-9 and TRBJ2-2, with 8 positions matching TRBD2. CDR1 is SEHNR and CDR2 is FQNEAQ in the germline V gene (reference sequence). V lost 1 base to trimming and J lost 0 bases; unmatched junction nucleotides: 1. The CDR3 consists of 16 residues. The DNA for the CDR3 is TGTGCCAGCAGCTTAGGTAGCGGGACGAACACCGGGGAGCTGTTTTTT. This codes for CASSLGSGTNTGELFF.

This chain links TRBV10-3 with TRBJ2-6; tentatively, D is TRBD1 (5 bases). This CDR3 region has 13 residues. Trimming left V 10 bases short and J 1 base short, with 8 bases between. Looked up from germline, CDR1 is ENHRY and CDR2 is SYGVKD. CDR3 in amino acids: CATRVSGANVLTF. CDR3 sequence (DNA): TGTGCCACCAGGGTGTCTGGGGCCAACGTCCTGACTTTC.

J is TRBJ1-3 and V is TRBV6-5; maybe TRBD1 (5 bases). The germline V and J ends were trimmed by 6 bases and 3 bases, with 12 bases remaining between them. The CDR3 has 14 amino acids. Germline CDR1 is MNHEY and CDR2 is SVGAGI. The CDR3 DNA reads as TGTGCCAGCAGGGTTGGGACGATTGGAAACACCATATATTTT. Its protein product is CASRVGTIGNTIYF.

This chain links TRBV10-3 with TRBJ2-7; D is ambiguous. Trimming cost V 6 bases and J 0 bases, with 9 bases left between them. The CDR3 has 13 amino acids. The germline gives CDR1 ENHRY, CDR2 SYGVKD. DNA for the CDR3: TGTGCCATCAGCCAGGTTAACTCCTACGAGCAGTACTTC. This sequence encodes CAISQVNSYEQYF.

This clone was observed once. The chain links TRBV27 to TRBJ2-7; 7 positions agree with TRBD2. The CDR3 length is 12 residues. The V gene's germline CDR1 is MNHEY and CDR2 SMNVEV (reference sequence). V lost 6 bases to trimming and J lost 3 bases; unmatched junction nucleotides: 2. The CDR3: CASSPGGYEQYF. CDR3 coding DNA: TGTGCCAGCAGCCCGGGAGGCTACGAGCAGTACTTC.

The J gene is TRBJ1-2, the V gene TRBV15; possible D gene TRBD1, 6 bases. With 5 bases removed from V and 8 bases from J, the gap between germline ends came to 21 bases. The germline V gene encodes CDR1 LNHNV and CDR2 YYDKDF (reference sequence). The CDR3 is 15 residues long. The CDR3 protein is CATSRPGGALWGYTF. CDR3 DNA: TGTGCCACCAGCCGCCCGGGGGGCGCTTTGTGGGGCTACACCTTC.

V and J are TRBV6-1 and TRBJ2-1, with 11 nucleotides matching TRBD2. This CDR3 comprises 14 residues. Germline-derived CDR1 and CDR2 are MNHNS and SASEGT. Trimming removed 10 bases from V and 7 bases from J; junction bases left unmatched: 9. The DNA of the CDR3 is TGTGCCACCAAGTTAGCGGGAGGGCCGAATGAGCAGTTCTTC. It specifies CATKLAGGPNEQFF.

CDR3 sequence: CASSKDRGEQETQYF. The CDR3 nucleotides read TGTGCCAGCAGTAAAGACAGGGGGGAACAAGAGACCCAGTACTTC. The chain recombines TRBV2 with TRBJ2-5, with 9 nucleotides matching TRBD1. Germline CDR1 and CDR2: SNHLY and FYNNEI. The length of the CDR3 is 15 residues. V dropped 5 bases and J dropped 2; count of bases not matched to a gene: 6.

CDR3 bases: TGTGCCAGCAGTTACTCCGGACCAGATGGACGTCAGCCCCAGCATTTT. It is translated as CASSYSGPDGRQPQHF. The rearrangement joins TRBV6-5 to TRBJ1-5; D remains unclear. Trimming left V 0 bases short and J 6 bases short, with 15 bases between. The CDR3 sequence is 16 residues long. Germline CDR1 reads MNHEY; CDR2 reads SVGAGI.

This clone was seen more than once but under ten times. The chain uses TRBV5-1 and TRBJ1-2; 9 bases match TRBD1. CDR1 SGHRS and CDR2 YFSETQ come from the germline V gene. V gave up 4 bases and J gave up 5 bases; unmatched junction bases: 12. This CDR3 has 16 residues. The CDR3 is CASSQDPGQGGYGYTF. In nucleotides, the CDR3 is TGCGCCAGCAGCCAAGACCCGGGACAGGGTGGATATGGCTACACCTTC. The full variable domain, its missing parts supplied by reference TRBV5-1 and TRBJ1-2, is KAGVTQTPRYLIKTRGQQVTLSCSPISGHRSVSWYQQTPGQGLQFLFEYFSETQRNKGNFPGRFSGRQFSNSRSEMNVSTLELGDSALYLCASSQDPGQGGYGYTFGSGTRLTVV.